This TCR beta chain comes out of a study of glioma-infiltrating T cells. Study results and caveats: CDR3 overlap between tissue and blood was very small. Tissue-blood divergence was below expectation in non-neoplastic patients, above in gliomas.

Notes on this clonotype: Its target is unknown.

TCR alpha and beta CDR3 regions were amplified from RNA using iRepertoire nested multiplex PCR. Input was roughly 85-400 ng of tissue mRNA or PBMC total RNA. TCRdb ran MiXCR on the multiplex PCR reads and lists one entry per CDR3 protein. The sample shows approximately 140,000 distinct CDR3 sequences, roughly a quarter of them seen only once. This CDR3 has 13 residues. Germline CDR1 MNHNS, CDR2 SASEGT. V gene TRBV6-1 combines with J gene TRBJ2-7, with a tentative D call TRBD2 (6 bases). The source material was glioma tissue, nonneoplastic brain tissue, or PBMCs (not recorded which). The clonotype was recovered from a human donor with low-grade glioma or glioblastoma, undergoing nonglioma brain surgery, or in good health (not recorded which). In DNA, the CDR3 is TGCGCCAGCCGAAGTTTGGGGGGTGACGAGCAGTACGTC. Its translation is CASRSLGGDEQYV.